The T cell receptor (beta chain) under discussion was sequenced for a study of T cell repertoires in cytomegalovirus infection. The wider study: Matching HLA type, along with CMV infection, was indicated by public TCR beta signatures.

The study's findings and limits: Pooled public TCR beta family frequency picked out CMV carriers with the relevant HLA. Dominating the ex vivo response were TCR beta clonotypes that were CMV-specific and HLA-C-restricted.

This clonotype was observed a handful of times. Its antigen is still unknown. TCRdb analysed the reads with MiXCR anew, one entry per CDR3 protein. This sample yields around 740,000 distinct CDR3 sequences, of which approximately 34% are seen a single time; under 3% belongs to the top ten. The CDR3 spans 14 residues. CDR1 and CDR2 from the germline V gene are SQVTM and ANQGSEA. V lost 4 bases, J lost 5 bases, and 14 bases lay in between. The gene calls are TRBV29-1 and TRBJ2-2, with D possibly matching TRBD1 (6 bases). Sequenced sample: PBMCs. This TCR was sampled from a human donor in good health (CMV status not recorded). Some clones in this sample may be carry-over from other donors' samples. As DNA, the CDR3 is TGCAGCGTTGTGGTCCAGGGGCAAACCGGGGAGCTGTTTTTT. Translated: CSVVVQGQTGELFF.